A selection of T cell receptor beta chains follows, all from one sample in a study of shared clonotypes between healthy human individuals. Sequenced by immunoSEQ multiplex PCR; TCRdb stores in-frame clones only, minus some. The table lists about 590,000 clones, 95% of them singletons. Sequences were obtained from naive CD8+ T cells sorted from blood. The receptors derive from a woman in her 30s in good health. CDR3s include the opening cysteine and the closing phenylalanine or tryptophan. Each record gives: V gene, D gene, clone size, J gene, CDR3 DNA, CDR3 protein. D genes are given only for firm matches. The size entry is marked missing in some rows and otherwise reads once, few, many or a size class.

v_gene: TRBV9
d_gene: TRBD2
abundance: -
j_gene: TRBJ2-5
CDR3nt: TGTGCCAGCAGCGTAGGGGGGACTAGCGGAGGCGGAGAGACCCAGTACTTC
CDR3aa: CASSVGGTSGGGETQYF

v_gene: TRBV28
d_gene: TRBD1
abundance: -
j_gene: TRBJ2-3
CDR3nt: TGTGCCAGCAGTTTCCAACAGGGGGGAAATGTCCCCTTTGTCGCAGATACGCAGTATTTT
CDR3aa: CASSFQQGGNVPFVADTQYF

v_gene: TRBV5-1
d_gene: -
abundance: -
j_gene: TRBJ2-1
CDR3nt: TGCGCCAGCAGCTTGTTGACGGGAGATCAGTTCTTC
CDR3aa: CASSLLTGDQFF

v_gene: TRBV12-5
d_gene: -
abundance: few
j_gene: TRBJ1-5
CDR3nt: TGTGCTAGTGGTTTGGACATTGGGGAGCCCCAGCATTTT
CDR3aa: CASGLDIGEPQHF

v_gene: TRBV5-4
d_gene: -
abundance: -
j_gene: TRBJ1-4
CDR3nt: TGTGCCAGCAGCTTGGCCCCGCCTGCGCAGGGACTTAATGAAAAACTGTTTTTT
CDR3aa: CASSLAPPAQGLNEKLFF

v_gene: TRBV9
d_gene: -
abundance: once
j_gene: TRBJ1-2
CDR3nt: TGTGCCAGCAGCGTAGCTACGACAGACAACTATGGCTACACCTTC
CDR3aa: CASSVATTDNYGYTF

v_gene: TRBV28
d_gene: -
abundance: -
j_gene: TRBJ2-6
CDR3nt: TGTGCCAGCAGTTTTGGGGGGCCTGGGGCCAACGTCCTGACTTTC
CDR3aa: CASSFGGPGANVLTF

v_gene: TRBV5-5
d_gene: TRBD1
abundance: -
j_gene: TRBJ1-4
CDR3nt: TGTGCCAGCAGCCTAAATCAGGGGGCGCCGGTAAAACTGTTTTTT
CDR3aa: CASSLNQGAPVKLFF

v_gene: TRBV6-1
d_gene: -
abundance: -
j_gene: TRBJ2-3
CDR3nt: TGTGCCAGCAGTGAATGGGCAAGGGAGGGCACAGATACGCAGTATTTT
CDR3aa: CASSEWAREGTDTQYF

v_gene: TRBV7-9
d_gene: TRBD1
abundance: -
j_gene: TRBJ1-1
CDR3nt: TGTGCCAGCAGCTTAGCGCCGCAGGGGGGTAGCACTGAAGCTTTCTTT
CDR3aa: CASSLAPQGGSTEAFF

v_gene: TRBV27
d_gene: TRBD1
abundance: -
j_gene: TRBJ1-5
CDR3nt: TGTGCCAGCAGTCGGACAGGTAGCAATCAGCCCCAGCATTTT
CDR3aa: CASSRTGSNQPQHF

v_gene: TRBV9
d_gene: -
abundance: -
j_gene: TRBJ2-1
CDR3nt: TGTGCCAGCAGCGTAGGTAGGAGTGCGAATGAGCAGTTCTTC
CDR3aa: CASSVGRSANEQFF

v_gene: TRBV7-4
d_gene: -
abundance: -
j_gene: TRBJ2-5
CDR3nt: TGTGCCAGCAGCCCCCTCAGGAGGTCAGAAGAGACCCAGTACTTC
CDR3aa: CASSPLRRSEETQYF

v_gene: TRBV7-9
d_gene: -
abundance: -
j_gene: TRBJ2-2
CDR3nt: TGTGCCAGCAGCGGGAGACCGGGATCGAACACCGGGGAGCTGTTTTTT
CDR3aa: CASSGRPGSNTGELFF

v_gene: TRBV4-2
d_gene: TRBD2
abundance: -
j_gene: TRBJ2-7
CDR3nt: TGTGCCAGCAGCCAAGAAGGGACTACCTACGAGCAGTACTTC
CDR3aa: CASSQEGTTYEQYF

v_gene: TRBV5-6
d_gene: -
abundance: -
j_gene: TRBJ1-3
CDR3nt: TGTGCCAGCAGTTCCGGAAGAGGCGGGCGCTCTGGAAACACCATATATTTT
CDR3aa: CASSSGRGGRSGNTIYF

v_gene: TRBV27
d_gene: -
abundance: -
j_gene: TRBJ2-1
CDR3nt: TGTGCCAGCAGTTATGGGGGGGAGCAGTTCTTC
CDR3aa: CASSYGGEQFF

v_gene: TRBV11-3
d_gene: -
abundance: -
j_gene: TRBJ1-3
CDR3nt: TGTGCCAGCAGCCCCTGTCATGGTGGAAACACCATATATTTT
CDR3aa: CASSPCHGGNTIYF

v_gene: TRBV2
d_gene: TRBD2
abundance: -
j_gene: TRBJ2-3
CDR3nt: TGTGCCAGCAGTCGGAGACTAGCGGGAGGCCTCACAGATACGCAGTATTTT
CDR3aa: CASSRRLAGGLTDTQYF

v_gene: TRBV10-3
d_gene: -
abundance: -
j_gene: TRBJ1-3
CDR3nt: TGTGCCATCAGTAGAGATGGGGTTAACTCTGGAAACACCATATATTTT
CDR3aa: CAISRDGVNSGNTIYF

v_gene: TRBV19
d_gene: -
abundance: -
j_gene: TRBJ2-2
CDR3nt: TGTGCCAGTAGTCCGTGGGGGGCCGGGGAGCTGTTTTTT
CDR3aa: CASSPWGAGELFF

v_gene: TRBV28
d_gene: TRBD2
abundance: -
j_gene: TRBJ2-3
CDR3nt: TGTGCCAGCAGTTTATTCGCTAGCGGGAGGAGGAGTGGTCGTACAGATACGCAGTATTTT
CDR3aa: CASSLFASGRRSGRTDTQYF

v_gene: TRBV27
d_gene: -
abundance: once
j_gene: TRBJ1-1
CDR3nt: TGTGCCAGCAGTTTAGGGGGTGCGGTCACTGAAGCTTTCTTT
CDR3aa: CASSLGGAVTEAFF

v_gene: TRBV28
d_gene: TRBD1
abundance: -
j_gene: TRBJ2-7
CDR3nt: TGTGCCAGCAGTTCACGACCGGGACAGGGGGACGAGCAGTACTTC
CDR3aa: CASSSRPGQGDEQYF

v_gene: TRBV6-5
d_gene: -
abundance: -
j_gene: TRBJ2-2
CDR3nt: TGTGCCAGCAGTTACTACGGGACTCGGGGGACCGGGGAGCTGTTTTTT
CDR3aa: CASSYYGTRGTGELFF

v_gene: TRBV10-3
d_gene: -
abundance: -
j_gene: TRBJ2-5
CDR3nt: TGTGCCATCAGTGAGTCGAGAGCGGGTCGAGAGACCCAGTACTTC
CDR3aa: CAISESRAGRETQYF

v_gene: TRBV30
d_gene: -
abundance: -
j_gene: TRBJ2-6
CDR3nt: TGTGCCTGGAGTACGGGAGCCGGGGCCAACGTCCTGACTTTC
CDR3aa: CAWSTGAGANVLTF

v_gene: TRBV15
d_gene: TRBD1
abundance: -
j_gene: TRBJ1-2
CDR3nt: TGTGCCACCAGCACCCCGGACAGGGGCCTCTATGGCTACACCTTC
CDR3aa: CATSTPDRGLYGYTF

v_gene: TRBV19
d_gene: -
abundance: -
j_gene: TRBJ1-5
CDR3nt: TGTGCCAGTAGTATATGGGCCGCTGGCAATCAGCCCCAGCATTTT
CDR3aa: CASSIWAAGNQPQHF

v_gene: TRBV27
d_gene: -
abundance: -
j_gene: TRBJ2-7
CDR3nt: TGTGCCAGCAGTTTCGCGCAGGTGTACTACGAGCAGTACTTC
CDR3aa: CASSFAQVYYEQYF

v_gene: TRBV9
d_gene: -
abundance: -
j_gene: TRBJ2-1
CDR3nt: TGTGCCAGCAGCGTTGGTGGAAACGGTGAGCAGTTCTTC
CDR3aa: CASSVGGNGEQFF

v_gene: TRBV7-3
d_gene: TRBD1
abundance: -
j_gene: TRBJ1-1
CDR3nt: TGTGCCAGCCCAATAAACCTCCGGCAGACAGGGTGTTGGGCTTTCTTT
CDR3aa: CASPINLRQTGCWAFF

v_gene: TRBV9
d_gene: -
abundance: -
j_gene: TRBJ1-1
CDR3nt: TGTGCCGCGTCCTCGGGACATTCCACTGAAGCTTTCTTT
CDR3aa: CAASSGHSTEAFF

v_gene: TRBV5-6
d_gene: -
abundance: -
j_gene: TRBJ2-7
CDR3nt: TGTGCCAGCAGCCAATTCCGATACGAGCAGTACTTC
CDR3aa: CASSQFRYEQYF

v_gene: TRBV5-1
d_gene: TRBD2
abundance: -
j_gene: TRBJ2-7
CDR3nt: TGCGCCAGCAGCTCGCTAGCGGGAGGAAGCTACGAGCAGTACTTC
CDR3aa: CASSSLAGGSYEQYF

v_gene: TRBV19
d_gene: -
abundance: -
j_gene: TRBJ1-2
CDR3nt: TGTGCCAGTAGTCTGACAGTCCCCGGTGGCTATGGCTACACCTTC
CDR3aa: CASSLTVPGGYGYTF

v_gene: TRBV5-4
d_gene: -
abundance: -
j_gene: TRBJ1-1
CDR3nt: TGTGCCAGCAGCTTGAACACTGGCATGAACACTGAAGCTTTCTTT
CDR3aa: CASSLNTGMNTEAFF

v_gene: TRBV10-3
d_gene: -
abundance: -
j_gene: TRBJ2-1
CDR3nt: TGTGCCATCAGTGATCCTTGGTTAAGGACCAATGAGCAGTTCTTC
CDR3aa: CAISDPWLRTNEQFF

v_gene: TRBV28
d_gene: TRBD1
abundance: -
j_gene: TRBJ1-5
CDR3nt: TGTGCCAGCAGTTCGATTTCCCTCGACAGGGGCAGGAATCAGCCCCAGCATTTT
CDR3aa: CASSSISLDRGRNQPQHF

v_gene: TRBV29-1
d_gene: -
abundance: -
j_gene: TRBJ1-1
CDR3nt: TGCAGCGTTGAACCTACAGGGATGAACACTGAAGCTTTCTTT
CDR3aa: CSVEPTGMNTEAFF

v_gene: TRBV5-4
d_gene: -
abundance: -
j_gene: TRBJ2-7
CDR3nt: TGTGCCAGCAGCTTGGGAGGCTCCGAGCAGTACTTC
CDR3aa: CASSLGGSEQYF

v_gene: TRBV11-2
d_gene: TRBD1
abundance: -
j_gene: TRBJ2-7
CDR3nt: TGTGCCAGCAGTGAAGACAGGGGGCGATACGAGCAGTACTTC
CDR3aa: CASSEDRGRYEQYF